The rows below give T cell receptor beta chains drawn from one sample of a study of cytomegalovirus exposure and HLA in healthy donors. Method: immunoSEQ multiplex PCR; TCRdb's copy keeps in-frame clones and lacks some. Of 90,000 to 120,000 clones listed, about 79% were seen once; the top ten hold 5.8%. Source material: PBMCs. The source of these receptors is a man between 60 and 70 years old in good health and CMV-seropositive. The CDR3 runs from the conserved cysteine through the conserved F or W. Fields, in order: clone size, J gene, D gene, V gene, CDR3 protein, CDR3 DNA. A D gene is named only where the DNA matches it firmly. A clone size is listed for some rows: how often the clone was seen (once, few, many), or a class if it is expanded.

clone_size: -; j_call: TRBJ2-7; d_call: -; v_call: TRBV7-2; cdr3_aa: CASSPSPGHFGEQYF; cdr3_nt: TGTGCCAGCAGCCCTAGTCCGGGACACTTTGGGGAGCAGTACTTC
clone_size: -; j_call: TRBJ1-2; d_call: TRBD1; v_call: TRBV5-1; cdr3_aa: CASSLGQGEGYTF; cdr3_nt: TGCGCCAGCAGCTTGGGACAGGGGGAGGGCTACACCTTC
clone_size: few; j_call: TRBJ2-1; d_call: -; v_call: TRBV5-1; cdr3_aa: CASSLDLATEQFF; cdr3_nt: TGCGCCAGCAGCTTGGACCTAGCCACTGAGCAATTCTTC
clone_size: -; j_call: TRBJ2-5; d_call: -; v_call: TRBV7-2; cdr3_aa: CASSLRQRQETQYF; cdr3_nt: TGTGCCAGCAGCTTACGACAGAGGCAAGAGACCCAGTACTTC
clone_size: -; j_call: TRBJ2-7; d_call: TRBD1; v_call: TRBV6-6; cdr3_aa: CASSYRDREQQYF; cdr3_nt: TGTGCCAGCAGTTACCGGGACAGGGAGCAGCAGTACTTC
clone_size: few; j_call: TRBJ2-6; d_call: TRBD1; v_call: TRBV28; cdr3_aa: CASSSLGDRAGANVLTF; cdr3_nt: TGTGCCAGCAGTTCCCTCGGGGACAGGGCTGGGGCCAACGTCCTGACTTTC
clone_size: -; j_call: TRBJ2-7; d_call: -; v_call: TRBV11-2; cdr3_aa: CASKVGAGYEQYF; cdr3_nt: TGTGCCAGCAAGGTTGGGGCTGGCTACGAGCAGTACTTC
clone_size: -; j_call: TRBJ1-5; d_call: -; v_call: TRBV12-5; cdr3_aa: CASGLAGGNQPQHF; cdr3_nt: TGTGCTAGTGGTTTGGCGGGTGGCAATCAGCCCCAGCATTTT
clone_size: -; j_call: TRBJ2-3; d_call: TRBD2; v_call: TRBV5-4; cdr3_aa: CASSLGLATDTQYF; cdr3_nt: TGTGCCAGCAGCTTGGGACTAGCGACAGATACGCAGTATTTT
clone_size: -; j_call: TRBJ2-5; d_call: -; v_call: TRBV4-1; cdr3_aa: CASSRGGLETQYF; cdr3_nt: TGCGCCAGCAGCCGGGGGGGGCTGGAGACCCAGTACTTC
clone_size: -; j_call: TRBJ2-7; d_call: -; v_call: TRBV28; cdr3_aa: CATLAVWGALTYYEQYF; cdr3_nt: TGTGCCACCCTAGCGGTGTGGGGGGCCCTAACCTACTACGAGCAGTACTTC
clone_size: -; j_call: TRBJ2-1; d_call: TRBD2; v_call: TRBV9; cdr3_aa: CASSVAGSAGTRANEQFF; cdr3_nt: TGTGCCAGCAGCGTAGCTGGGTCGGCCGGGACTAGAGCCAATGAGCAGTTCTTC
clone_size: -; j_call: TRBJ2-3; d_call: TRBD2; v_call: TRBV5-1; cdr3_aa: CASSPPTSGGGTDTQYF; cdr3_nt: TGCGCCAGCAGCCCTCCGACTAGCGGGGGTGGCACAGATACGCAGTATTTT
clone_size: -; j_call: TRBJ1-1; d_call: -; v_call: TRBV2; cdr3_aa: CASNWGLFRATEAFF; cdr3_nt: TGTGCCAGCAATTGGGGGCTCTTTCGGGCCACTGAAGCTTTCTTT
clone_size: -; j_call: TRBJ1-2; d_call: -; v_call: TRBV5-4; cdr3_aa: CASSLSGSLNYGYTF; cdr3_nt: TGTGCCAGCAGCTTGTCGGGTTCCCTTAACTATGGCTACACCTTC
clone_size: -; j_call: TRBJ1-2; d_call: TRBD1; v_call: TRBV18; cdr3_aa: CASSPGQGHYGYTF; cdr3_nt: TGTGCCAGCTCACCGGGACAGGGACACTATGGCTACACCTTC
clone_size: -; j_call: TRBJ2-2; d_call: -; v_call: TRBV28; cdr3_aa: CATQGPYTGELFF; cdr3_nt: TGTGCCACCCAGGGGCCCTACACCGGGGAGCTGTTTTTT
clone_size: -; j_call: TRBJ2-6; d_call: -; v_call: TRBV30; cdr3_aa: CAWSSVWANVLTF; cdr3_nt: TGTGCCTGGAGCAGCGTTTGGGCCAACGTCCTGACTTTC
clone_size: -; j_call: TRBJ2-7; d_call: -; v_call: TRBV15; cdr3_aa: CATSRGSGRYYEQYF; cdr3_nt: TGTGCCACCAGCAGAGGCAGCGGGCGATACTACGAGCAGTACTTC
clone_size: -; j_call: TRBJ1-2; d_call: -; v_call: TRBV5-1; cdr3_aa: CASSTSTAYDGYTF; cdr3_nt: TGCGCCAGCAGCACCTCGACAGCGTATGATGGCTACACCTTC
clone_size: -; j_call: TRBJ1-2; d_call: -; v_call: TRBV20-1; cdr3_aa: CSATGSWGYTF; cdr3_nt: TGCAGTGCCACAGGCTCTTGGGGCTACACCTTC
clone_size: -; j_call: TRBJ1-2; d_call: -; v_call: TRBV5-4; cdr3_aa: CASSLVPGQTNSYGYTF; cdr3_nt: TGTGCCAGCAGCTTGGTGCCAGGACAAACAAATAGCTATGGCTACACCTTC
clone_size: -; j_call: TRBJ2-3; d_call: TRBD2; v_call: TRBV11-2; cdr3_aa: CASSLEWTSTGTDTQYF; cdr3_nt: TGTGCCAGCAGCTTGGAATGGACTAGTACGGGTACAGATACGCAGTATTTT